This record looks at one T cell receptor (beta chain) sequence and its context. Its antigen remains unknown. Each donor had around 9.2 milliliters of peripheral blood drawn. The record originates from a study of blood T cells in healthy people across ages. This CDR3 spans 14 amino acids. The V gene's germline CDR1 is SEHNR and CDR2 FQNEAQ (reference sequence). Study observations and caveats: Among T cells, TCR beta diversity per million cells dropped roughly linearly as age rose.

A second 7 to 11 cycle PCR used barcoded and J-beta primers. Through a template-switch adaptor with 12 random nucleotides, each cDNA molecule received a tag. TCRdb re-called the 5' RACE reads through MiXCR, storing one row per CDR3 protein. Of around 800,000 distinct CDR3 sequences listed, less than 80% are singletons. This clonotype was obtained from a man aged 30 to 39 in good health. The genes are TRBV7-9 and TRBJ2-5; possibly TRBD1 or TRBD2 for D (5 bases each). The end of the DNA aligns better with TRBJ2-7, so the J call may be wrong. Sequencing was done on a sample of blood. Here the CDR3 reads CASSLGPWGNEQYF. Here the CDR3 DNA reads TGTGCCAGCAGCCTCGGCCCCTGGGGGAACGAGCAGTACTTC.